The rows below give T cell receptor beta chains drawn from one sample of a study of human T cells and chemical hapten exposure. One entry per CDR3 protein results from TCRdb running MiXCR on the RACE reads. The table has about 40,000 distinct CDR3 sequences, 3% to 3.5% seen once. The sequencing here drew on whole blood, taken in connection with sensitization to the hapten diphenylcyclopropenone (DPC). Every receptor here comes from a man between 35 and 55 years old with alopecia areata. Some clones in this sample may be carry-over from other donors' samples. The CDR3 runs from the conserved cysteine through the conserved F or W. A D gene is named only where the DNA matches it firmly. Clone size, where shown, is once, few, many, or a class for clones that have expanded.

v_call	clone_size	d_call	j_call	cdr3_aa	cdr3_nt
TRBV19	many	TRBD2	TRBJ2-1	CASSPFSGRYNEQFF	TGTGCCAGTAGTCCCTTTAGCGGGAGGTACAATGAGCAGTTCTTC
TRBV3-1	many	-	TRBJ2-3	CASSQDWTVTTDTQYF	TGTGCCAGCAGCCAAGATTGGACAGTAACCACAGATACGCAGTATTTT
TRBV11-2	many	-	TRBJ2-5	CASSLRLQETQYF	TGTGCCAGCAGCTTGCGGCTCCAAGAGACCCAGTACTTC
TRBV28	many	-	TRBJ2-7	CASSLPNSYEQYF	TGTGCCAGCAGTTTGCCCAACTCCTACGAGCAGTACTTC
TRBV7-2	many	TRBD1	TRBJ2-5	CASSFRDRRLAGETQYF	TGTGCCAGCAGCTTCCGGGACAGACGCCTAGCCGGGGAGACCCAGTACTTC
TRBV9	-	TRBD1	TRBJ2-2	CASSVGQGWNTGEMFF	TGTGCCAGCAGCGTAGGACAGGGCTGGAACACCGGGGAGATGTTTTTT
TRBV13	many	TRBD1	TRBJ2-7	CASSLRGQGSYEQYF	TGTGCCAGCAGCTTAAGGGGACAGGGCTCCTACGAGCAGTACTTC